This is a list of T cell receptor beta chains from one sample in a study of T-cell memory formation after mild COVID-19. TCRdb re-analysed the 5' RACE reads in MiXCR, keeping a single row per CDR3 protein. Among about 130,000 distinct CDR3 sequences listed, about 18% were seen once. The sample taken for sequencing was PBMCs or a T cell subset sorted from them (not recorded which). The receptors derive from a man between 18 and 35 years old who had mild COVID-19 (a few samples of this study predate the infection). Cell type and time point are not known. Both conserved end residues are part of each CDR3. Fields, in order: CDR3 protein, V gene.

cdr3_aa: CASRSTPGDGYTF
v_call: TRBV7-9

cdr3_aa: CSVGGETDTQYF
v_call: TRBV29-1

cdr3_aa: CSARRGEPDTQYF
v_call: TRBV20-1

cdr3_aa: CASSPGQNSPLHF
v_call: TRBV18

cdr3_aa: CASRDKTGGGGANVLTF
v_call: TRBV6-2/TRBV6-3

cdr3_aa: CASKTTSGGDTQYF
v_call: TRBV19

cdr3_aa: CASRPATGRGADTQYF
v_call: TRBV7-9

cdr3_aa: CASRREAAPHRGLTFF
v_call: TRBV2

cdr3_aa: CASSDRTGLYNEQFF
v_call: TRBV28

cdr3_aa: CASSPGFTDTQYF
v_call: TRBV3-1

cdr3_aa: CASSPTGSFPGETQYF
v_call: TRBV7-7

cdr3_aa: CASSFDTDTQYF
v_call: TRBV11-2

cdr3_aa: CASSYSNAPQHF
v_call: TRBV6-2/TRBV6-3

cdr3_aa: CASSQDGYGYTF
v_call: TRBV4-2

cdr3_aa: CASSAPSGGAYETQYF
v_call: TRBV12-3/TRBV12-4

cdr3_aa: CASSLVASGANTGELFF
v_call: TRBV5-1

cdr3_aa: CASSSPPGQGSSPLHF
v_call: TRBV5-4

cdr3_aa: CASSGDSISNEQFF
v_call: TRBV25-1

cdr3_aa: CASSQSPGQGGNTIYF
v_call: TRBV7-2

cdr3_aa: CASARAIFTDTQYF
v_call: TRBV5-1

cdr3_aa: CSAVGPGINEKLFF
v_call: TRBV29-1

cdr3_aa: CASNFRGGSPLHF
v_call: TRBV6-5

cdr3_aa: CASSLANGGEAFF
v_call: TRBV5-6

cdr3_aa: CASSLRVGANEQFF
v_call: TRBV9

cdr3_aa: CASSQDGVRGYTF
v_call: TRBV4-1

cdr3_aa: CASARPGTGDRNTGELFF
v_call: TRBV3-1

cdr3_aa: CSARLRTSSYEQYF
v_call: TRBV20-1

cdr3_aa: CASSVGGLAGGPNTQYF
v_call: TRBV9

cdr3_aa: CASSGTGEQPQHF
v_call: TRBV2

cdr3_aa: CASGGQGPGYTF
v_call: TRBV5-1

cdr3_aa: CASSLRPGGAGETQYF
v_call: TRBV7-6

cdr3_aa: CATYREPNTEAFF
v_call: TRBV10-3

cdr3_aa: CASSLARYFGTDTQYF
v_call: TRBV11-1

cdr3_aa: CASSARDITGELFF
v_call: TRBV3-1

cdr3_aa: CASSLYGNPGANVLTF
v_call: TRBV3-1

cdr3_aa: CASSGGQHQETQYF
v_call: TRBV5-1

cdr3_aa: CASSQRFGLSYTGELFF
v_call: TRBV3-1

cdr3_aa: CASSLAGPGGGYGYTF
v_call: TRBV7-2

cdr3_aa: CASSRDRSGANVLTF
v_call: TRBV6-2/TRBV6-3

cdr3_aa: CASSKGAGNLHEQYF
v_call: TRBV7-2

cdr3_aa: CASTVSSTDTQYF
v_call: TRBV12-3/TRBV12-4

cdr3_aa: CASSVSHLTDTQYF
v_call: TRBV10-2

cdr3_aa: CASSPGGRSYEQYF
v_call: TRBV6-2/TRBV6-3

cdr3_aa: CASSTSGTSGGTQYF
v_call: TRBV7-2

cdr3_aa: CASSLLGGGRNTEAFF
v_call: TRBV5-1

cdr3_aa: CASRQTGLNTEAFF
v_call: TRBV12-3/TRBV12-4

cdr3_aa: CASSTTGAGELFF
v_call: TRBV19

cdr3_aa: CASTGLMETQYF
v_call: TRBV28

cdr3_aa: CASSRTGQGYEQYF
v_call: TRBV27

cdr3_aa: CASSLGQGRGTDTQYF
v_call: TRBV7-2

cdr3_aa: CASRFYSGEQYF
v_call: TRBV12-3/TRBV12-4

cdr3_aa: CASSWGQGNTEAFF
v_call: TRBV5-1

cdr3_aa: CSGREGQGLWSEQFF
v_call: TRBV29-1

cdr3_aa: CSARDPRGDTGELFF
v_call: TRBV20-1

cdr3_aa: CASSYWGKGTGNTIYF
v_call: TRBV6-5